This T cell receptor beta chain was captured by sequencing in a study of T cell therapy after organ transplantation. The overall study: T cells were expanded 2 to 3 weeks with 30 CMV class I/II epitopes. After therapy, patients were monitored for 25 to 35 weeks. About 85% of the ten patients were clinical responders.

Germline V gives CDR1 SGHTA, CDR2 FQGTGA. V gave up 5 bases and J gave up 3 bases; unmatched junction bases: 4. The CDR3 totals 15 residues. Study results and limitations: Reconstitution after therapy seemingly combined transferred and product-undetected endogenous clonotypes.

Comments on this clone: What it binds is not known.

Assay used: immunoSEQ multiplex PCR; TCRdb lists only in-frame clones, some missing. Seen here are over 2,000 clones, around 75% observed once, and the top ten hold just under 30%. The chain uses TRBV7-3 and TRBJ2-1; 10 nucleotides align to TRBD2. The TCR comes from a human patient who had received a solid organ transplant and had CMV disease. This specimen was CD8+ T cells from blood, taken before autologous CMV-specific T cell therapy. CDR3 bases: TGTGCCAGCAGCCGACTAGCGGGCAACTACAATGAGCAGTTCTTC. It encodes CASSRLAGNYNEQFF.